The T cell receptor (beta chain) described here comes from a study of blood T cell repertoires in COVID-19. About the study: Sites across the United States, Italy and Spain contributed samples from acute and convalescent COVID-19. Sample material is recorded as cDNA or gDNA derived from T cells, B-cell-depleted T cells, or PBMCs.

Original data processing: Estimates of nucleated cell counts were drawn from the amplification of reference gene primers. Using immunoSEQ multiplex PCR, the repertoire was profiled, and TCRdb retains in-frame clones only, with some absent. V, J and clone size reflect that table, while D and trimming were determined from the DNA. The sample holds about 81,000 clones, about 84% seen once. V shed 5 bases and J 0 bases; nucleotides not matched to a gene: 5. Per germline, CDR1 SGHDT and CDR2 YYEEEE. The CDR3 contains 16 residues. This clone appeared a single time. This TCR came from a human donor in a cohort sampled during active COVID-19. The sequencing sample was made of peripheral blood. This chain uses TRBV5-6 with TRBJ1-4; 9 positions agree with TRBD1. As DNA, the CDR3 is TGTGCCAGCAGATCGACAGGGGGAGCAACTAATGAAAAACTGTTTTTT. This translates into CASRSTGGATNEKLFF.